Below, one TCR beta chain is given with its context. As yet, its antigen is unknown. The sample is drawn from a study of cytomegalovirus exposure and HLA in healthy donors. Study conclusions and caveats: An analysis done earlier found most TCR beta V segments productive about 90% or about 30% of the time. Reports indicated that the classifier achieved high specificity and sensitivity in diagnosing cytomegalovirus status. When analyzed later, a missense DCLRE1C variant was found to be linked to TCR beta V- and J-gene trimming.

Amplification used 60 Vbeta primers and 13 Jbeta primers. Sequencing used immunoSEQ multiplex PCR; TCRdb keeps in-frame clones, though not all of them. The table includes some 130,000 clones, roughly two thirds detected once. Germline assignment: CDR1 SGHDN and CDR2 FVKESK. This CDR3 comprises 15 residues. V was clipped by 1 base and J by 5 bases, with 14 bases between them. Unrecorded immune exposure was likely among donors, who were nominally healthy when sampled. V usage is TRBV14 and J usage is TRBJ2-5, with unresolved D. The TCR comes from a man in his thirties or forties in good health and CMV-seropositive. Material for sequencing was PBMCs. The CDR3 sequence is CASSQGYIAVETQYF. CDR3 coding DNA: TGTGCCAGCAGCCAAGGTTATATAGCCGTGGAGACCCAGTACTTC.